This TCR beta chain is drawn from a study of cytomegalovirus exposure and HLA in healthy donors. Study-wide context: Sequencing of about 179 million T cells in an earlier analysis found more than 100 million unique TCR beta sequences. HLA-typed donors were the source of about 85 million unique TCRs held in an early data release.

Concerning this clone itself: Its specificity is unknown.

Findings and caveats of the study: A link between a missense DCLRE1C variant and TCR beta V- and J-gene trimming emerged from a later analysis. CMV serostatus alone was available as immune exposure information.

It was with 60 Vbeta and 13 Jbeta primers that the PCR ran. Method: immunoSEQ multiplex PCR; TCRdb's copy keeps in-frame clones and lacks some. Of approximately 100,000 clones detected, more than 65% appear once; the ten largest clones hold more than 1%. Sequencing was performed on PBMCs. The clonotype comes from a woman in her late teens or twenties in good health and CMV-seronegative.

The CDR3 DNA follows: TGTGCCAGCAGCCTACTAGCGGGAAGAACAGATACGCAGTATTTT. Amino acid sequence: CASSLLAGRTDTQYF. This chain links TRBV7-3 with TRBJ2-3; TRBD2 aligns across 10 bases. The CDR3 is 15 residues long. V dropped 5 bases and J dropped 3; count of bases not matched to a gene: 5. In germline, CDR1 is SGHTA, CDR2 FQGTGA.